This T cell receptor beta chain was identified in a study of human T cells and chemical hapten exposure. Across the study: Patients, predominantly female, presented with alopecia areata, totalis or universalis. Study observations and caveats: Expanded TCR counts at PT1 were positively correlated with the patch test score. Following DPC sensitization, TCRs present above 1 in 1000 frequency showed no change. Expanded TCRs were compared with controls, and the expanded TCRs formed significantly more large CDR3 similarity clusters.

The CDR3 is 13 residues long. Germline V gene sequence: CDR1 MNHNY, CDR2 SVGAGI (reference sequence). J lost 8 bases, V lost 2 bases, and 5 bases had no gene match. Of note for this clonotype: The antigen remains unidentified.

Time point: patch test 2, 6 weeks after DPC sensitization. The treatment: therapeutic diphenylcyclopropenone sensitization with weekly scalp DPC. Each CDR3 protein is one row after TCRdb ran MiXCR on the RACE reads. This sample has roughly 380,000 distinct CDR3 sequences, with over 6% found just once. Source: whole blood, taken in connection with sensitization to the hapten diphenylcyclopropenone (DPC). The chain couples TRBV6-6 to TRBJ1-1; 7 nucleotides line up with TRBD1. The TCR comes from a woman aged 18-29 years with alopecia areata. Some clones in this sample may be carry-over from other donors' samples. The CDR3 nucleotides read TGTGCCAGCAGTTACGTCGGCAGGGGGGAAGCTTTCTTT. Translation: CASSYVGRGEAFF.